The T cell receptor (beta chain) under discussion was sequenced for a study of shared clonotypes between healthy human individuals. Memory CD4+ cells were the fraction left after CD45RA+ naive selection. Regarding this clone: Its matching antigen is unknown.

This CDR3 spans 14 amino acids. Trimming stripped 2 bases from V and 6 bases from J, with 11 bases between. Study-wide findings and caveats: Estimated clonotype richness was generally higher in naive than memory subsets.

Sequencing was performed with immunoSEQ multiplex PCR; in TCRdb, only in-frame clones are kept and a portion is missing. The top ten hold roughly 1.7% of the sample, which has approximately 740,000 clones, approximately 74% seen once. Sample: memory CD4+ T cells sorted from blood. Described subset: CD45RA-negative fraction. This sequence originates from a woman in her twenties or thirties in good health. This rearrangement joins TRBV23-1 to TRBJ1-5; a possible D gene is TRBD1 (6 bases). TRBV23-1 is an ORF for which the function is uncertain. The CDR3 DNA follows: TGCGCCAGCAGTCAAGAACAGGGATGTCAGCCCCAGCATTTT. Translated: CASSQEQGCQPQHF.